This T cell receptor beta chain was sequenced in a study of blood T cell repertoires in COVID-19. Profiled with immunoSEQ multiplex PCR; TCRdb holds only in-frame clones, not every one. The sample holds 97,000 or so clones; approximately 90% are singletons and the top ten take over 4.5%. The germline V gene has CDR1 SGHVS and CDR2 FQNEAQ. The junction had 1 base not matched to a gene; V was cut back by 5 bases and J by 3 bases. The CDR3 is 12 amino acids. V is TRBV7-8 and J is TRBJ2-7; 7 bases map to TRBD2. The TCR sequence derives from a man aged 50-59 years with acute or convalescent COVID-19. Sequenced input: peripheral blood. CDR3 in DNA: TGTGCCAGCAGCCCTAGCGGCTACGAGCAGTACTTC. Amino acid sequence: CASSPSGYEQYF.